This TCR beta chain appears in the sequencing data of a study of beta chain features in type 1 diabetes (dated 2018 in TCRdb). With regard to the full study: Patients and healthy donors did not differ in mean age, gender distribution, total cell number or subset yield. Across all samples, 107,917,701 sorted cells were examined, and cell number per subset correlated strongly with RNA yield. In the study, recently diagnosed type 1 diabetes patients and matched healthy donors were compared on the TCRB repertoires of their sorted circulating CD4+ T cell subsets. Naive and central memory subsets were obtained from all 28 donors, but regulatory and stem cell-like memory subsets were isolated from only 8 patients and about eight healthy donors.

Overall study results and their limits: Because small numbers of individuals were included in the HLA sub-analyses, any influence of HLA type on TCRB rearrangement was left unresolved. Sequencing cDNA rather than genomic DNA could over-represent highly expressing activated cells, although activation and CD3 levels did not differ between groups. PCR might favor shorter templates, but patient and control samples were amplified and corrected together, so any skew would affect both groups equally. A moderate but significant shortening of TCRB CDR3 length was observed in type 1 diabetes patients in all four CD4+ subsets. Fewer insertions and more nucleotide deletions at VDJ recombination sites were observed in patients with type 1 diabetes, implying thymic rearrangement abnormalities. Naive, central memory and regulatory TCRB repertoires appeared more similar among patients than among healthy donors.

This clone turned up a few times. It lacks a known antigen. Base qualities are not recorded, but no much larger clone differs from it by a single base. All of the isolated RNA was reverse transcribed with the High Capacity cDNA Reverse Transcription Kit, so expressed TCRB transcripts were sequenced. Deep immunoSEQ sequencing was applied to naive, central memory and regulatory T cell samples, giving an average of about 3.7 million total reads per sample. After sorted cells were lysed in RLT buffer, RNA was extracted with DNase-treated RNeasy Micro or Mini kits, with the choice depending on cell number. To prevent cross-contamination, each cell subset was processed individually, whereas patient and healthy donor samples were processed jointly. The immunoSEQ multiplex PCR was used to amplify TCRB sequences from cDNA, generating 87-bp fragments that spanned the CDR3 region. Sequencing of the amplicons was done on the Illumina HiSeq platform. The authors' pipeline ran thus. PCR bias was computationally corrected using synthetic template baselines, reads within Hamming distance 2 were collapsed, and singletons that could not be merged were discarded. Reads were aligned against IMGT to assign V, D and J genes, CDR3 length and insertions or deletions at six rearrangement sites. Within each subset, clonotype counts were normalized to sorted cell number, after which true diversity and Gini coefficients were computed with the tcR R package. The overlap coefficient, calculated on TCRB nucleotide sequences, was used to measure repertoire sharing. TCRdb holds this immuneACCESS table with in-frame rearrangements only. Some clones are missing; in checked studies, unresolved V genes explain under half, and the rest has no known cause. V and J calls and clone size are as listed in that table; D and trimming were resolved from the DNA. A total of fewer than 200,000 clones appear in this sample, about 8.5% of them only once. The top ten clonotypes cover approximately 0.69% of the sample.

Reading the germline V gene gives CDR1 SGHAT and CDR2 FQNNGV. The CDR3 has 14 amino acids, counting the end cysteine and phenylalanine. Only CDR3 DNA is held: 42 bases, read in frame from base 1. The V and J ends are trimmed by 7 bases and 1 base, leaving 13 bases between them. From each donor, a single peripheral blood sample of about 120 mL on average was drawn into heparinised tubes. A BD FACSAria II was used to sort naive, central memory, regulatory and stem cell-like memory CD4+ T cells with a panel that included CD45RO, CCR7, CD25, CD127, CD95 and CD27. All sorted populations exceeded 98% purity. PBMCs were isolated right away by Lymphoprep density gradient centrifugation and were stained directly, without culture. To minimize batch effects, samples were stained and sorted in pairs, one healthy donor with one patient per experiment.

Recombination linked TRBV11-2 to TRBJ1-1; the D gene cannot be named for sure. Sequences were obtained from central memory CD4+ T cells from blood. This receptor was obtained from a man between 18 and 29 years old in good health. The nucleotide sequence is given as TGTGCCAGCAAAAAAACGGCGGGGAACACTGAAGCTTTCTTT. Translation gives CASKKTAGNTEAFF.